This T cell receptor beta chain came from a study of cytomegalovirus exposure and HLA in healthy donors. Notes on this clone: Antigen unknown.

CDR3 size: 16 residues. CDR1 SGHTA and CDR2 FQGTGA come from the germline V gene. Germline trimming cut 2 bases from V and 9 bases from J; bases unmatched to any gene: 11. The PCR was carried out with 60 Vbeta primers and 13 Jbeta primers. The assay was immunoSEQ multiplex PCR, and TCRdb's table has in-frame clones only and misses some. The sample has just under 80,000 clones, over 60% seen once. Study findings and constraints: The authors later linked a missense DCLRE1C variant to TCR beta V- and J-gene trimming.

Source material: PBMCs. This chain connects TRBV7-3 to TRBJ2-1; TRBD2 matches 9 bases. The source of this sequence is a man aged 35-49 years in good health and CMV-seronegative. The CDR3 loop reads CASSLGAGGRVGEQFF. The CDR3 DNA reads as TGTGCCAGCAGCTTAGGGGCGGGAGGGCGTGTGGGTGAGCAGTTCTTC.